Following are 15 T cell receptor beta chains from one sample sequenced in a study of vaccination effects on CD4 cells after COVID-19. With the ViraFEST assay, the study expanded antigen-specific CD4+ T cells using viral peptide pools, then sequenced them. Subsequent to a culture period of 10 days, CD4+ T cells were isolated. Either the mRNA-1273 or the BNT162b2 vaccine was given to participants as two doses. Their antigen targets remain unknown. TCRdb keeps only in-frame clones here, not all; method: immunoSEQ multiplex PCR. The sample holds just under 60,000 clones, around 82% seen once. The starting material was CD4+ T cells from PBMCs cultured with HCoV-OC43 spike peptides, obtained after COVID-19 vaccination. Sample subset: HCoV-OC43 spike overlapping peptide pool stimulation. The receptors were gathered from a human donor who received a COVID-19 vaccine.

This clone appeared a single time. The chain joins TRBV25-1 to TRBJ2-1; D perhaps matches TRBD1 (5 bases). Germline V gene sequence: CDR1 MGHDK, CDR2 SYGVNS. The CDR3 consists of 16 residues. Trimming stripped 1 base from V and 6 bases from J, with 16 bases between. CDR3 region: CASSESTGKTLNEQFF. Written as DNA, the CDR3 is TGTGCCAGCAGTGAATCTACAGGCAAAACTCTCAATGAGCAGTTCTTC. The whole variable domain, remainder taken from reference TRBV25-1 and TRBJ2-1, is EADIYQTPRYLVIGTGKKITLECSQTMGHDKMYWYQQDPGMELHLIHYSYGVNSTEKGDLSSESTVSRIRTEHFPLTLESARPSHTSQYLCASSESTGKTLNEQFFGPGTRLTVL.

This clone was picked up one time. The chain's CDR3 is CASSQPGGEAFF. As DNA, the CDR3 is TGTGCCAGCAGCCAACCGGGTGGGGAGGCTTTCTTT. The gene calls are TRBV3-1 (or the pseudogene TRBV3-2) and TRBJ1-1, with D uncertain. From germline, CDR1 is LGHDT and CDR2 YNNKEL (reference sequence). Trimming removed 2 bases at V and 11 bases at J, with 12 bases between. The CDR3 has 12 amino acids.

The chain combines TRBV6-6 with TRBJ1-4; no definite D call. Looked up from germline, CDR1 is MNHNY and CDR2 is SVGAGI (reference sequence). The CDR3 sequence is 13 residues long. Between the trimmed V and J ends, which lost 5 bases and 7 bases, there was a span of 11 bases. The CDR3 region has the DNA TGTGCCAGCAGTCTAGATTGGGTTGAAAAACTGTTTTTT. Amino acids: CASSLDWVEKLFF.

The chain joins TRBV18 to TRBJ1-4; D is ambiguous. The V gene lost 4 bases and the J gene lost 6 bases, with 18 bases spanning the gap. CDR3 length equals 16 residues. Looked up from germline, CDR1 is KGHSH and CDR2 is LQKENI. Here the CDR3 reads CASSLRSVSLDEKLFF. The CDR3 DNA sequence: TGTGCCAGCTCACTTCGCTCGGTTAGCCTTGATGAAAAACTGTTTTTT. Full variable domain (missing parts from reference TRBV18 and TRBJ1-4): NAGVMQNPRHLVRRRGQEARLRCSPMKGHSHVYWYRQLPEEGLKFMVYLQKENIIDESGMPKERFSAEFPKEGPSILRIQQVVRGDSAAYFCASSLRSVSLDEKLFFGSGTQLSVL.

This clone has just one count. V and J are TRBV5-6 and TRBJ1-3; 8 bases are shared with TRBD1. Losses at the gene ends were 4 bases for V and 4 bases for J; bases not matched to a gene: 4. The CDR3 extends over 14 amino acids. CDR1 and CDR2 from the germline V gene are SGHDT and YYEEEE. This CDR3 is CASSLDRAGNTIYF. The CDR3, as DNA: TGTGCCAGCAGCCTGGACAGGGCAGGAAACACCATATATTTT.

The gene calls are TRBV19 and TRBJ2-4; D ambiguous. The CDR3 length is 15 residues. Germline values: CDR1 LNHDA, CDR2 SQIVND (reference sequence). V gave up 6 bases and J gave up 0 bases, with 12 bases separating them. DNA of the CDR3: TGTGCCAGTAGCCCAACTTCGCTAGCCAAAAACATTCAGTACTTC. Translation: CASSPTSLAKNIQYF. Drawing the rest from reference TRBV19 and TRBJ2-4, the complete variable domain is DGGITQSPKYLFRKEGQNVTLSCEQNLNHDAMYWYRQDPGQGLRLIYYSQIVNDFQKGDIAEGYSVSREKKESFPLTVTSAQKNPTAFYLCASSPTSLAKNIQYFGAGTRLSVL.

This clone was seen once. The chain recombines TRBV2 with TRBJ2-5; either TRBD1 or TRBD2 may fit D (5 bases each). Germline V gives CDR1 SNHLY, CDR2 FYNNEI. Trimming took 6 bases from V and 5 from J, leaving 10 bases between them. The CDR3 extends over 12 amino acids. CDR3 in DNA: TGTGCCAGCAGAGGGGAGTTGGAGACCCAGTACTTC. Amino acids: CASRGELETQYF.

V gene TRBV4-1 combines with J gene TRBJ2-6, with 12 nucleotides matching TRBD1. The V and J ends lost 7 bases and 4 bases, in that order; junction bases with no gene match: 5. Germline V gene sequence: CDR1 MGHRA, CDR2 YSYEKL. This CDR3 comprises 16 residues. CDR3 DNA: TGCGCCAGCACGGGACAGGGGGCGAGAGGGGCCAACGTCCTGACTTTC. Its protein product is CASTGQGARGANVLTF.

In its sample, this clone was seen a few times. The chain carries TRBV14 and TRBJ2-1; 7 bases agree with TRBD1. The V gene's germline CDR1 is SGHDN and CDR2 FVKESK. J lost 2 bases, V lost 4 bases, and 5 bases had no gene match. The CDR3 covers 15 residues. CDR3 sequence reads: CASSRDRPTYNEQFF. Written as DNA, the CDR3 is TGTGCCAGCAGCCGGGACAGACCAACCTACAATGAGCAGTTCTTC.

The chain joins TRBV5-1 to TRBJ1-1; 7 nucleotides agree with TRBD1. The germline CDR1 and CDR2 sequences are SGHRS and YFSETQ. V was clipped by 5 bases and J by 2 bases; unmatched bases: 6. The CDR3 totals 14 residues. The CDR3 is CASSSTGANTEAFF. The DNA of the CDR3 is TGCGCCAGCAGTTCTACAGGGGCCAACACTGAAGCTTTCTTT.

This chain connects TRBV5-4 to TRBJ2-1; D is perhaps TRBD2 (7 bases). V lost 5 bases, J lost 8 bases, and 20 bases lay in between. CDR3 length: 15 amino acids. The germline V gene encodes CDR1 SGHNT and CDR2 YYREEE (reference sequence). The CDR3 spells CASRPIDGGADEQFF. CDR3 nucleotides: TGTGCCAGCAGGCCGATTGATGGGGGGGCCGATGAGCAGTTCTTC.

The chain uses TRBV24-1 and TRBJ1-5; 7 positions match TRBD1. The CDR3 has 16 residues. V was clipped by 3 bases and J by 3 bases; unmatched bases: 7. Germline V CDR1 and CDR2: KGHDR, SFDVKD. The CDR3 sequence is CATSDRTGLNNQPQHF. The CDR3 nucleotides are TGTGCCACCAGTGATAGGACAGGCCTCAACAATCAGCCCCAGCATTTT.

The CDR3 region is CAWSSPDRGYGYTF. CDR3 sequence (DNA): TGTGCCTGGAGTTCCCCAGACAGGGGCTATGGCTACACCTTC. The rearrangement joins TRBV30 to TRBJ1-2; 8 nucleotides agree with TRBD1. This CDR3 is built from 14 residues. Trimming cost V 2 bases and J 4 bases; bases outside gene matches: 6. CDR1 is GTSNPN and CDR2 is SVGIG in the germline V gene (reference sequence).

V and J are TRBV6-1 and TRBJ2-7; no firm D call. This CDR3 is 13 amino acids long. The ends were cut back, 2 bases at V and 2 bases at J, with 7 bases in the middle. Germline CDR1 reads MNHNS; CDR2 reads SASEGT. CDR3 in amino acids: CASSERHPYEQYV. The CDR3, as DNA: TGTGCCAGCAGTGAAAGGCATCCCTACGAGCAGTACGTC.

V and J are TRBV4-1 and TRBJ2-2; 12 nucleotides align to TRBD2. The CDR3 runs 17 residues. The J segment lost 2 bases and the V segment lost 4 bases, leaving 5 bases of the junction unmatched. Germline values: CDR1 MGHRA, CDR2 YSYEKL. CDR3 nucleotides: TGCGCCAGCAGCCTCGGACTAGCGGGACTCAACACCGGGGAGCTGTTTTTT. It codes for CASSLGLAGLNTGELFF.